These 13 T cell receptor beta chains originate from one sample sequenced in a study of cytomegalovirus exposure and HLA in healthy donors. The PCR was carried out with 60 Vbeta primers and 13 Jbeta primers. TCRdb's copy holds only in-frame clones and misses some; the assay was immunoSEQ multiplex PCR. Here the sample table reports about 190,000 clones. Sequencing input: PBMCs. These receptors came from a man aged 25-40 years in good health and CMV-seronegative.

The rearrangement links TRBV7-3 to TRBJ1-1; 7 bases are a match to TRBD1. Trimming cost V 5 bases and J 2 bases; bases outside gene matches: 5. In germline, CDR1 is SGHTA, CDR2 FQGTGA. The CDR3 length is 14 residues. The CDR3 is CASSAGQVNTEAFF. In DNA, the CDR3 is TGTGCCAGCAGCGCCGGACAGGTCAACACTGAAGCTTTCTTT. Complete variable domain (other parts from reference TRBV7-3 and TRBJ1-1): GAGVSQTPSNKVTEKGKYVELRCDPISGHTALYWYRQSLGQGPEFLIYFQGTGAADDSGLPNDRFFAVRPEGSVSTLKIQRTERGDSAVYLCASSAGQVNTEAFFGQGTRLTVV.

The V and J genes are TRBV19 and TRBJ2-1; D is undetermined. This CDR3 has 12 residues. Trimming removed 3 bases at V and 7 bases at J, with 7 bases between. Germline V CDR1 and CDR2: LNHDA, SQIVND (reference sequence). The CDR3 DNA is TGTGCCAGTAGTATGGTCAGTAATGAGCAGTTCTTC. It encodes CASSMVSNEQFF.

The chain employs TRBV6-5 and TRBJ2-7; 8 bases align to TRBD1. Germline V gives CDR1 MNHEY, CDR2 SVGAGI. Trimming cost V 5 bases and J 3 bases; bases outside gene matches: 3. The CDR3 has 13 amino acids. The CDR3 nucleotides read TGTGCCAGCAGTAGGACAGGGAGCTACGAGCAGTACTTC. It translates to CASSRTGSYEQYF.

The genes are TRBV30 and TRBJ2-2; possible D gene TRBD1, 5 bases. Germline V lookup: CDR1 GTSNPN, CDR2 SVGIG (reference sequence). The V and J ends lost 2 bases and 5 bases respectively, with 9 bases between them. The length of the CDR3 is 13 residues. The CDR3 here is CAWSIQETGELFF. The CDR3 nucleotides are TGTGCCTGGAGTATACAGGAAACCGGGGAGCTGTTTTTT. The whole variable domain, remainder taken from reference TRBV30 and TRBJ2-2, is SQTIHQWPATLVQPVGSPLSLECTVEGTSNPNLYWYRQAAGRGLQLLFYSVGIGQISSEVPQNLSASRPQDRQFILSSKKLLLSDSGFYLCAWSIQETGELFFGEGSRLTVL.

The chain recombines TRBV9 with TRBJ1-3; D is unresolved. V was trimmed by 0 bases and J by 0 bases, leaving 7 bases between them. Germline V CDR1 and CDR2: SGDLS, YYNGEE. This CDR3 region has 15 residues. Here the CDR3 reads CASSVGSTSGNTIYF. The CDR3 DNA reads TGTGCCAGCAGCGTAGGTTCTACCTCTGGAAACACCATATATTTT.

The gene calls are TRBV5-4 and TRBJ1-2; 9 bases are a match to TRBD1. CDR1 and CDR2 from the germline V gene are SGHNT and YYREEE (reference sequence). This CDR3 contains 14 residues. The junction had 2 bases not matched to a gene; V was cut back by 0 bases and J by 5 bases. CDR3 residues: CASSLGTGAYGYTF. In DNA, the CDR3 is TGTGCCAGCAGCTTGGGGACAGGGGCTTATGGCTACACCTTC. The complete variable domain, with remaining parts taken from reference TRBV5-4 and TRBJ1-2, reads ETGVTQSPTHLIKTRGQQVTLRCSSQSGHNTVSWYQQALGQGPQFIFQYYREEENGRGNFPPRFSGLQFPNYSSELNVNALELDDSALYLCASSLGTGAYGYTFGSGTRLTVV.

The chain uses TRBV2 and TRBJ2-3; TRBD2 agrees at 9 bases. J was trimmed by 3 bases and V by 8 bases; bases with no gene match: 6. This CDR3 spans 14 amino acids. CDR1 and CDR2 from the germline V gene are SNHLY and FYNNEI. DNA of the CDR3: TGTGCCAGCGTCAAGACTAGCGGAACAGATACGCAGTATTTT. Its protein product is CASVKTSGTDTQYF. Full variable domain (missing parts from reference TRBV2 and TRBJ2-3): EPEVTQTPSHQVTQMGQEVILRCVPISNHLYFYWYRQILGQKVEFLVSFYNNEISEKSEIFDDQFSVERPDGSNFTLKIRSTKLEDSAMYFCASVKTSGTDTQYFGPGTRLTVL.

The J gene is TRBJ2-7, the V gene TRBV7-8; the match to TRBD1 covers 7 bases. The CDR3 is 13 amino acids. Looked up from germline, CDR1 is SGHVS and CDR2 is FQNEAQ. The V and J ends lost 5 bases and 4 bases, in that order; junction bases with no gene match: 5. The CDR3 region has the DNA TGTGCCAGCAGCCTTCAGGGGGATTACGAGCAGTACTTC. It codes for CASSLQGDYEQYF.

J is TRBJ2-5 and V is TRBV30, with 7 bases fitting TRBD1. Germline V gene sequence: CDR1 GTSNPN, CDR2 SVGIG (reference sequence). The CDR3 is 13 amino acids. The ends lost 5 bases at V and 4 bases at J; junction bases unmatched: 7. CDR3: CAWDRQGGETQYF. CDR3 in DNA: TGTGCCTGGGACCGACAGGGTGGAGAGACCCAGTACTTC.

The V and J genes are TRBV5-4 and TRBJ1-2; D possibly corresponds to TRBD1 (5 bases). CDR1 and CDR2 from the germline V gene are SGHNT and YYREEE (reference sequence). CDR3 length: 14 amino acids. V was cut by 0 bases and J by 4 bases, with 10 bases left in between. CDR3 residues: CASSLERGAYGYTF. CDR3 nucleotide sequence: TGTGCCAGCAGCTTGGAAAGGGGTGCCTATGGCTACACCTTC. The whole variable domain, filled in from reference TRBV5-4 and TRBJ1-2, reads ETGVTQSPTHLIKTRGQQVTLRCSSQSGHNTVSWYQQALGQGPQFIFQYYREEENGRGNFPPRFSGLQFPNYSSELNVNALELDDSALYLCASSLERGAYGYTFGSGTRLTVV.

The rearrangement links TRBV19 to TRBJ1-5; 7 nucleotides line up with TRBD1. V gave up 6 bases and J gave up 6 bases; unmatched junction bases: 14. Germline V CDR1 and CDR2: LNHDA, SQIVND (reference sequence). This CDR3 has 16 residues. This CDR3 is CASRILARQGGQPQHF. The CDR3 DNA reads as TGTGCCAGTAGGATCCTCGCCCGACAGGGCGGTCAGCCCCAGCATTTT. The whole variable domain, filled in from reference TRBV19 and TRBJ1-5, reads DGGITQSPKYLFRKEGQNVTLSCEQNLNHDAMYWYRQDPGQGLRLIYYSQIVNDFQKGDIAEGYSVSREKKESFPLTVTSAQKNPTAFYLCASRILARQGGQPQHFGDGTRLSIL.

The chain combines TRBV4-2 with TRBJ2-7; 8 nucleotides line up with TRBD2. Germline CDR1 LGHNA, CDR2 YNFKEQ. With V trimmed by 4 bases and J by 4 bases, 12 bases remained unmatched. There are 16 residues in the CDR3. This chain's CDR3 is CASSPAEGLGAYEQYF. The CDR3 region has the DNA TGTGCCAGCAGCCCTGCGGAGGGACTAGGCGCTTACGAGCAGTACTTC.

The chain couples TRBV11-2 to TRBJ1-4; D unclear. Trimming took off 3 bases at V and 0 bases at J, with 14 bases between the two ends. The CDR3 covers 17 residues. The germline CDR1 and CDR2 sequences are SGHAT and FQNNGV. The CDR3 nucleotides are TGTGCCAGCAGCTTGAATTTGGGAGCCCCAACTAATGAAAAACTGTTTTTT. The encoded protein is CASSLNLGAPTNEKLFF.